These T cell receptor beta chains were read from a single sample in a study of T cells expressing NK-cell markers. TCRdb re-called the 5' RACE reads and gives one entry per CDR3 protein, without DNA. The sample data list 400,000 to 550,000 distinct CDR3 sequences. What was sequenced was blood T cells: a sorted CD56 or NKG2C T cell subset, CD4+ or CD8+ T cells, or bulk PBMC T cells (not recorded which). These receptors all come from a woman between 18 and 70 years old in good health. The CDR3 runs from the conserved cysteine through the conserved F or W.

j_gene	v_gene	len	CDR3aa
TRBJ2-6	TRBV9	13	CASRGTGANVLTF
TRBJ2-7	TRBV20-1	14	CSAEDKQGSYEQYF
TRBJ1-6	TRBV12-3/TRBV12-4	15	CASTRDRSGYSPLHF
TRBJ2-5	TRBV5-1	15	CASSLEAWGPGTQYF
TRBJ2-7	TRBV6-5	17	CASSYSMSSSYMYEQYF
TRBJ2-1	TRBV6-2/TRBV6-3	14	CASGEGSSYNEQFF
TRBJ2-4	TRBV12-3/TRBV12-4	14	CASTLGLAKNIQYF
TRBJ1-4	TRBV15	12	CATSKGGEKLFF
TRBJ2-7	TRBV10-2	16	CASSDRTSGRWYEQYF
TRBJ2-5	TRBV7-2	16	CASSLGGLAAQETQYF
TRBJ2-6	TRBV20-1	15	CSARDGSSGANVLTF
TRBJ2-3	TRBV11-2	17	CASSLLLDTISTDTQYF
TRBJ2-3	TRBV20-1	12	CSAIWAVDTQYF
TRBJ1-5	TRBV28	14	CASSKGWGNQPQHF
TRBJ2-7	TRBV20-1	12	CSARWRDNEQYF
TRBJ2-1	TRBV6-2/TRBV6-3	12	CASSYVRDEQFF
TRBJ2-3	TRBV7-8	15	CASSPTGGYTDTQYF
TRBJ1-1	TRBV5-6	13	CASDGGQNTEAFF
TRBJ2-1	TRBV19	17	CASSIVRGHSSYNEQFF
TRBJ2-5	TRBV20-1	15	CSAIRQGAFLETQYF
TRBJ1-1	TRBV12-3/TRBV12-4	14	CASSFSGMNTEAFF
TRBJ2-1	TRBV20-1	15	CSANPAGGFNNEQFF
TRBJ2-3	TRBV7-2	16	CASSSRLAGNTDTQYF
TRBJ2-1	TRBV18	16	CASSPRGLAGMNEQFF
TRBJ1-3	TRBV7-8	14	CASSPDRVGSTIYF
TRBJ1-1	TRBV19	15	CASSIPTDSSSEAFF
TRBJ2-5	TRBV7-2	14	CASSPGPPPETQYF
TRBJ1-5	TRBV6-1	16	CASSPGPTATYQPQHF
TRBJ1-5	TRBV6-2/TRBV6-3	14	CASTGSGGTQPQHF
TRBJ2-7	TRBV24-1	13	CATSGAGVGEQYF
TRBJ1-3	TRBV7-6	16	CASSKQGEWAGNTIYF
TRBJ2-5	TRBV7-2	11	CASTLLETQYF
TRBJ2-7	TRBV28	14	CASRGTSGAEEQYF
TRBJ1-5	TRBV25-1	15	CASSRDRESLQPQHF
TRBJ1-1	TRBV12-3/TRBV12-4	13	CASSPTGFSEAFF
TRBJ2-1	TRBV20-1	12	CSGQRDVNEQFF
TRBJ2-3	TRBV6-5	15	CASSVSTGRTDTQYF